Following are 7 T cell receptor beta chains from one sample sequenced in a study of blood T cell repertoires in COVID-19. TCRdb's table, derived via immunoSEQ multiplex PCR, lists solely in-frame clones and lacks some. In the table there are fewer than 60,000 clones, approximately 83% of which are singletons. Sequencing was carried out using peripheral blood. All receptors derive from a man older than 75 with COVID-19, enrolled during active disease.

The V and J genes are TRBV18 and TRBJ1-1; D is perhaps TRBD1 (6 bases). Looked up from germline, CDR1 is KGHSH and CDR2 is LQKENI. V lost 6 bases to trimming and J lost 1 base, with 9 bases between them. This CDR3 is built from 13 residues. In DNA form, the CDR3 reads TGTGCCAGCTCGAGACAGGAGAACACTGAAGCTTTCTTT. It codes for CASSRQENTEAFF.

The J gene is TRBJ1-2, the V gene TRBV4-3, with D perhaps TRBD1 (6 bases). CDR3 length: 15 amino acids. Germline V gene lookup returns CDR1 LGHNA and CDR2 YSLEER. The ends were cut back, 2 bases at V and 2 bases at J, with 12 bases in the middle. CDR3 DNA: TGCGCCAGCAGCCAAAGAGGGGGACAAAACTATGGCTACACCTTC. It specifies CASSQRGGQNYGYTF.

This clone was found a few times. The chain is built from TRBV7-8 and TRBJ1-5, with D perhaps TRBD1 (5 bases). The germline V and J ends were trimmed by 3 bases and 4 bases, with 13 bases remaining between them. The CDR3 has 15 amino acids. Germline assignment: CDR1 SGHVS and CDR2 FQNEAQ. In DNA form, the CDR3 reads TGTGCCAGCAGCTTGGGGACCCGGGAGAATCAGCCCCAGCATTTT. Amino acid sequence: CASSLGTRENQPQHF.

The rearrangement uses TRBV29-1 and TRBJ1-1; D is perhaps TRBD1 (5 bases). V was cut by 6 bases and J by 0 bases, with 14 bases left in between. The CDR3 has 14 residues. Germline V gives CDR1 SQVTM, CDR2 ANQGSEA. CDR3 coding DNA: TGCAGCGTAGTTGAGACAGCTTTGAACACTGAAGCTTTCTTT. Its translation: CSVVETALNTEAFF.

This clone has just one count. The CDR3: CASSYGTGPEAFF. The CDR3 coding sequence is TGTGCCAGCAGTTACGGGACAGGGCCTGAAGCTTTCTTT. The V and J genes are TRBV6-2 or TRBV6-3 and TRBJ1-1, with TRBD1 matching 9 bases. In germline, CDR1 is MNHEY, CDR2 SVGEGT. The CDR3 extends over 13 amino acids. With 2 bases clipped from V and 6 bases from J, the junction kept 1 base outside the gene matches.

V and J are TRBV9 and TRBJ1-4, with TRBD1 matching 10 bases. Germline CDR1 reads SGDLS; CDR2 reads YYNGEE. The length of the CDR3 is 14 residues. V was clipped by 5 bases and J by 8 bases; unmatched bases: 6. The CDR3 protein is CASSRTGGSEKLFF. The DNA of the CDR3 is TGTGCCAGCAGTCGGACAGGGGGTTCAGAAAAACTGTTTTTT.

The chain combines TRBV7-2 with TRBJ2-7; 8 bases line up with TRBD1. CDR1 SGHTA and CDR2 FQGNSA come from the germline V gene. The CDR3 totals 12 residues. With 6 bases clipped from V and 4 bases from J, the junction kept 2 bases outside the gene matches. DNA for the CDR3: TGTGCCAGCAGGAACAGGGGGTACGAGCAGTACTTC. Translated: CASRNRGYEQYF.